Given below is one TCR beta chain in context. The V gene end was trimmed by 3 bases and the J gene end by 5 bases; junction bases not matched to a gene: 9. Germline V gene data show CDR1 as SGHRS and CDR2 as YFSETQ. The CDR3 extends over 17 amino acids. The sample is drawn from a study of blood T cell repertoires in COVID-19. The wider study: T cells, B-cell-depleted T cells, or PBMCs provided the cDNA or gDNA that served as material.

TCRdb keeps only in-frame clones here, not all; method: immunoSEQ multiplex PCR. The table records around 260,000 clones, around four fifths of them present only once. This TCR was sampled from a man between 60 and 70 years old who had recovered from COVID-19. The chain couples TRBV5-1 to TRBJ2-5; 14 nucleotides line up with TRBD2. The sample taken for sequencing was peripheral blood. CDR3 loop: CASSWPGLAGVEETQYF. CDR3 nucleotide sequence: TGCGCCAGCAGCTGGCCGGGACTAGCGGGAGTGGAGGAGACCCAGTACTTC.